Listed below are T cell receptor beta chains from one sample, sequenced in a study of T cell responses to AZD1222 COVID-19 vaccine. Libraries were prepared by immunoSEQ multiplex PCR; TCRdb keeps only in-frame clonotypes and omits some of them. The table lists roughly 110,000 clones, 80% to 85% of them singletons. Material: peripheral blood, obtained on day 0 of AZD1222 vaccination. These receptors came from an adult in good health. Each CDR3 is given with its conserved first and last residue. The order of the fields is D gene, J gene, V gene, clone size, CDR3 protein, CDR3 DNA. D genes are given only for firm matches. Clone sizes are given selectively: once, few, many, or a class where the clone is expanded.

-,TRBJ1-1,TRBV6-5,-,CASSYRAGRPTEAFF,TGTGCCAGCAGTTACAGGGCAGGGCGGCCCACTGAAGCTTTCTTT
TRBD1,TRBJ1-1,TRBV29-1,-,CSVEKDRLNTEAFF,TGCAGCGTTGAAAAGGACAGGCTCAACACTGAAGCTTTCTTT
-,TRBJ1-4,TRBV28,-,CASSFPQGPTNEKLFF,TGTGCCAGCAGTTTCCCGCAGGGCCCAACTAATGAAAAACTGTTTTTT
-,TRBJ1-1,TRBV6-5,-,CASNQWGVSTEAFF,TGTGCCAGCAACCAGTGGGGGGTTTCGACTGAAGCTTTCTTT
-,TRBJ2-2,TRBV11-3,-,CASSLPGGIGELFF,TGTGCCAGCAGCTTACCCGGGGGAATCGGGGAGCTGTTTTTT
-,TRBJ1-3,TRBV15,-,CATSREILLADTIYF,TGTGCCACCAGCAGAGAAATCCTCCTTGCTGATACCATATATTTT
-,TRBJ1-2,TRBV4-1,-,CASSQLGGDNYGYTF,TGCGCCAGCAGCCAGCTGGGGGGCGACAACTATGGCTACACCTTC
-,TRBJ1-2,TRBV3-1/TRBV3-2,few,CASSQGDGSYGYTF,TGTGCCAGCAGCCAAGGGGACGGTTCCTATGGCTACACCTTC
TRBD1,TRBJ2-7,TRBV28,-,CATGTGVNQGYEQYF,TGTGCCACTGGGACAGGGGTAAATCAGGGCTACGAGCAGTACTTC
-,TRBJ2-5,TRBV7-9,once,CASSLDETQYF,TGTGCCAGCAGCTTAGATGAGACCCAGTACTTC
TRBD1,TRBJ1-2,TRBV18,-,CASSPGEGASYGYTF,TGTGCCAGCTCACCCGGGGAGGGGGCGAGCTATGGCTACACCTTC
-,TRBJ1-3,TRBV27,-,CASSLWGAGGNTIYF,TGTGCCAGCAGTTTATGGGGGGCGGGCGGAAACACCATATATTTT
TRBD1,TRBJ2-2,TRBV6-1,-,CASSEPGQGGTGELFF,TGTGCCAGCAGTGAGCCGGGACAGGGAGGCACCGGGGAGCTGTTTTTT
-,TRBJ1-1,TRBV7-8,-,CASSWRVGRMNTEAFF,TGTGCCAGCAGCTGGCGCGTGGGGAGGATGAACACTGAAGCTTTCTTT
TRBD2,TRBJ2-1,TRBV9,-,CASSVSGGSFNEQFF,TGTGCCAGCAGCGTTAGCGGGGGTTCGTTCAATGAGCAGTTCTTC
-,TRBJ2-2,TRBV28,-,CASTNENTGELFF,TGTGCCAGCACGAACGAGAACACCGGGGAGCTGTTTTTT
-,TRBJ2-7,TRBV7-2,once,CASSFDGVGEQYF,TGTGCCAGCAGTTTTGACGGGGTTGGAGAGCAGTACTTC
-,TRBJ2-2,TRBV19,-,CASTTGSANTGELFF,TGTGCCAGTACCACAGGGTCGGCGAACACCGGGGAGCTGTTTTTT
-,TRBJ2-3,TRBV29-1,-,CSVGTESTDTQYF,TGCAGCGTCGGGACCGAAAGCACAGATACGCAGTATTTT
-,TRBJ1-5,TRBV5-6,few,CASSIRRVRQPQHF,TGTGCCAGCAGCATTCGTAGGGTACGACAGCCCCAGCATTTT
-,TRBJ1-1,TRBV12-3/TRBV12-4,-,CASSFPLAEAFF,TGTGCCAGCAGTTTCCCCTTAGCTGAAGCTTTCTTT
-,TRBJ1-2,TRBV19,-,CASSLSGAVSGYTF,TGTGCCAGTAGCCTTAGTGGGGCCGTGTCGGGCTACACCTTC
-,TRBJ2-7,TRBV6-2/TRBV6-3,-,CASSYSNSISYEQYF,TGTGCCAGCAGTTACTCGAATAGTATCTCCTACGAGCAGTACTTC
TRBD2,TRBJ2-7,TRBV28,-,CASSPGGRTYEQYF,TGTGCCAGCAGCCCGGGCGGGAGGACCTACGAGCAGTACTTC
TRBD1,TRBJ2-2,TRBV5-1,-,CASAGQGNTGELFF,TGCGCCAGCGCGGGACAGGGGAACACCGGGGAGCTGTTTTTT
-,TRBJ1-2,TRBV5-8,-,CASSLATGAVAGYTF,TGTGCCAGCAGCTTGGCCACGGGGGCAGTTGCTGGCTACACCTTC
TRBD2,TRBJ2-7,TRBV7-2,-,CASSLEGGASGSWYEQYF,TGTGCCAGCAGCTTAGAGGGCGGGGCTAGCGGGAGTTGGTACGAGCAGTACTTC
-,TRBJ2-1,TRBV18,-,CASSPPASDEQFF,TGTGCCAGCTCACCACCGGCTAGCGATGAGCAGTTCTTC
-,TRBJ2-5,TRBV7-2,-,CASSPGETQYF,TGTGCCAGCAGCCCAGGAGAGACCCAGTACTTC
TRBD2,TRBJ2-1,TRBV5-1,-,CASSDLAGDSNEQFF,TGCGCCAGCAGCGACCTAGCGGGGGACTCCAATGAGCAGTTCTTC
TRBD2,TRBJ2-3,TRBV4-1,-,CASSSRLPGLAADTQYF,TGCGCCAGCAGCTCGCGACTCCCGGGACTAGCGGCAGATACGCAGTATTTT
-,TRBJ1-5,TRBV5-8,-,CASSPLGGSGGNQPQHF,TGTGCCAGCAGCCCACTCGGTGGGAGTGGAGGCAATCAGCCCCAGCATTTT
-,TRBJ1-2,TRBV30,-,CAGRDPDGYTF,TGTGCCGGACGGGACCCCGATGGCTACACCTTC
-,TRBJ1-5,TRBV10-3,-,CAIRTDTNQPQHF,TGTGCCATCAGGACGGACACCAATCAGCCCCAGCATTTT
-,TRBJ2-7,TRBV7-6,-,CASSPSVGEQYF,TGTGCCAGCAGCCCGTCGGTTGGCGAGCAGTACTTC
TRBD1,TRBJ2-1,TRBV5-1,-,CASSLIDRAQEQFF,TGCGCCAGCAGCTTAATAGACAGGGCACAAGAGCAGTTCTTC
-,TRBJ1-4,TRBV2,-,CASSSNPPAGSNEKLFF,TGTGCCAGCAGTTCAAACCCCCCCGCAGGGTCTAATGAAAAACTGTTTTTT
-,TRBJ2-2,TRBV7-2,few,CASSLGVRNTGELFF,TGTGCCAGCAGCTTAGGCGTCCGTAACACCGGGGAGCTGTTTTTT
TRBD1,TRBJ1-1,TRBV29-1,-,CSSGQGARDTEAFF,TGCAGCTCGGGTCAGGGGGCGAGGGATACTGAAGCTTTCTTT
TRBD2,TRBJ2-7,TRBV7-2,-,CASSSGRAGEQYF,TGTGCCAGCAGCAGCGGGAGGGCCGGCGAGCAGTACTTC
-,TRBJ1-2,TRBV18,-,CASSPPAGDYGYTF,TGTGCCAGCTCACCCCCCGCGGGTGACTATGGCTACACCTTC
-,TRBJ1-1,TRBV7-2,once,CASSLLNTEAFF,TGTGCCAGCAGCTTATTGAACACTGAAGCTTTCTTT
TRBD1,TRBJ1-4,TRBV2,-,CASSRDRGTNEKLFF,TGTGCCAGCAGCCGGGACAGGGGAACGAATGAAAAACTGTTTTTT